What follows are 26 T cell receptor beta chains derived from one specimen sequenced in a study of OX40 agonist ivuxolimab in advanced cancers. TCRdb keeps only in-frame clones here, not all; method: immunoSEQ multiplex PCR. Of about 72,000 clones in the sample, 75% to 90% were seen once. Sample: CD4+ or CD8+ T cells sorted from blood, taken in a trial of the OX40 agonist ivuxolimab. The source is an adult with an advanced solid tumor such as melanoma, head and neck, liver or kidney cancer.

This chain connects TRBV7-9 to TRBJ1-5, with 8 bases fitting TRBD1. The junction had 6 bases not matched to a gene; V was cut back by 5 bases and J by 3 bases. This CDR3 has 15 residues. Germline V gene data show CDR1 as SEHNR and CDR2 as FQNEAQ (reference sequence). CDR3 amino acids: CASSLDRGLNQPQHF. The CDR3 DNA reads as TGTGCCAGCAGCCTCGACAGGGGCCTCAATCAGCCCCAGCATTTT.

This sequence joins TRBV2 and TRBJ1-1, with D hard to call. Germline values: CDR1 SNHLY, CDR2 FYNNEI. V shed 3 bases and J shed 1 base, with 12 bases lying between them. This CDR3 contains 15 residues. In DNA form, the CDR3 reads TGTGCCAGCAGTGACAGATCGGTAGGGAACACTGAAGCTTTCTTT. Amino acids: CASSDRSVGNTEAFF. The full variable domain, in which reference TRBV2 and TRBJ1-1 provide the parts outside the CDR3, is EPEVTQTPSHQVTQMGQEVILRCVPISNHLYFYWYRQILGQKVEFLVSFYNNEISEKSEIFDDQFSVERPDGSNFTLKIRSTKLEDSAMYFCASSDRSVGNTEAFFGQGTRLTVV.

The chain links TRBV23-1 to TRBJ1-4; tentative D call: TRBD1 (6 bases). TRBV23-1 qualifies as an ORF whose function is uncertain. Trimming pared 6 bases from V and 0 bases from J, leaving 11 bases between. The CDR3 has 15 amino acids. In DNA form, the CDR3 reads TGCGCCAGCAGAATGAAGGGGGCAACTAATGAAAAACTGTTTTTT. As protein: CASRMKGATNEKLFF.

This chain uses TRBV7-6 with TRBJ1-2; weak D call: TRBD1 (5 bases). The ends were cut back, 1 base at V and 3 bases at J, with 9 bases in the middle. CDR1 and CDR2 (germline): SGHVS, FNYEAQ. The length of the CDR3 is 14 residues. Here the CDR3 DNA reads TGTGCCAGCAGCTTAGATCAGGGCTACTATGGCTACACCTTC. Translated: CASSLDQGYYGYTF.

The genes are TRBV9 and TRBJ2-1; maybe TRBD2 (6 bases). Germline CDR1 reads SGDLS; CDR2 reads YYNGEE. Between the trimmed V and J ends, which lost 1 base and 8 bases, there was a span of 16 bases. The CDR3 is made up of 15 amino acids. The DNA of the CDR3 is TGTGCCAGCAGCGTATTGGGCCTAGCGACGGATGAGCAGTTCTTC. Its protein is CASSVLGLATDEQFF.

V gene TRBV27 combines with J gene TRBJ1-1; no firm D call. CDR1 and CDR2 (germline): MNHEY, SMNVEV (reference sequence). CDR3 length: 15 amino acids. V lost 0 bases to trimming and J lost 0 bases, with 8 bases between them. DNA for the CDR3: TGTGCCAGCAGTTTATCGCCGGGTTTGAACACTGAAGCTTTCTTT. Amino acids: CASSLSPGLNTEAFF.

The chain employs TRBV2 and TRBJ2-2; D is unclear. From germline, CDR1 is SNHLY and CDR2 FYNNEI. The CDR3 extends over 19 amino acids. Trimming cost V 1 base and J 0 bases, with 18 bases left between them. The CDR3 DNA sequence: TGTGCCAGCAGTGAAGAGGGTAGCCCTTATTTAGCGAACACCGGGGAGCTGTTTTTT. It encodes CASSEEGSPYLANTGELFF. Full variable domain (rest looked up from reference TRBV2 and TRBJ2-2): EPEVTQTPSHQVTQMGQEVILRCVPISNHLYFYWYRQILGQKVEFLVSFYNNEISEKSEIFDDQFSVERPDGSNFTLKIRSTKLEDSAMYFCASSEEGSPYLANTGELFFGEGSRLTVL.

This clone was seen just once. The rearrangement links TRBV10-1 to TRBJ2-3; D remains unclear. CDR3 size: 14 residues. The germline CDR1 and CDR2 sequences are WNHNN and SYGVQD (reference sequence). Trimming stripped 6 bases from V and 2 bases from J, with 12 bases between. CDR3 region: CASRGPSPTDTQYF. CDR3 bases: TGCGCCAGCAGAGGACCAAGCCCCACAGATACGCAGTATTTT.

The chain joins TRBV11-3 to TRBJ2-7, with D perhaps matching TRBD1 or TRBD2 (5 bases each). Trimming left V 3 bases short and J 0 bases short, with 6 bases between. The germline CDR1 and CDR2 sequences are SGHNT and YENEEA. This CDR3 is 13 amino acids long. DNA for the CDR3: TGTGCCAGCAGCTTTGGGGGCTCCTACGAGCAGTACTTC. This sequence encodes CASSFGGSYEQYF.

The chain employs TRBV5-4 and TRBJ2-1; 11 nucleotides agree with TRBD2. Germline CDR1 and CDR2: SGHNT and YYREEE (reference sequence). The CDR3 runs 16 residues. Germline trimming cut 1 base from V and 7 bases from J; bases unmatched to any gene: 7. CDR3 sequence: CASSLPPSGGYNEQFF. The CDR3 DNA follows: TGTGCCAGCAGCTTGCCGCCTAGCGGGGGGTATAATGAGCAGTTCTTC.

The chain links TRBV18 to TRBJ1-1, with unresolved D. The germline CDR1 and CDR2 sequences are KGHSH and LQKENI. V gave up 3 bases and J gave up 0 bases, with 11 bases separating them. The CDR3 loop spans 15 amino acids. The CDR3, as DNA: TGTGCCAGCTCACCCTGGCAGCCCATGAACACTGAAGCTTTCTTT. This gives the protein CASSPWQPMNTEAFF.

V usage is TRBV7-9 and J usage is TRBJ2-7, with D uncertain. Trimming stripped 0 bases from V and 7 bases from J, with 10 bases between. The CDR3 runs 13 residues. Germline-derived CDR1 and CDR2 are SEHNR and FQNEAQ (reference sequence). The CDR3 loop is CASSLALTAEQYF. The DNA of the CDR3 is TGTGCCAGCAGCTTAGCGCTAACAGCTGAGCAGTACTTC. The entire variable domain, with the rest obtained from reference TRBV7-9 and TRBJ2-7, is as follows: DTGVSQNPRHKITKRGQNVTFRCDPISEHNRLYWYRQTLGQGPEFLTYFQNEAQLEKSRLLSDRFSAERPKGSFSTLEIQRTEQGDSAMYLCASSLALTAEQYFGPGTRLTVT.

The chain uses TRBV6-1 and TRBJ1-2; the D gene is possibly TRBD1 (5 bases). CDR1 and CDR2 from the germline V gene are MNHNS and SASEGT. Trimming stripped 10 bases from V and 0 bases from J, with 15 bases between. The length of the CDR3 is 14 residues. The CDR3, as DNA: TGTGCCACCCTCCGGGACGGTTCTAACTATGGCTACACCTTC. Translation: CATLRDGSNYGYTF.

In DNA form, the CDR3 reads TGTGCCAGCAGTGAGGCCGGCAATGAGCAGTTCTTC. It is translated as CASSEAGNEQFF. V and J are TRBV6-1 and TRBJ2-1, with D uncertain. The germline V gene has CDR1 MNHNS and CDR2 SASEGT. V lost 3 bases and J lost 6, with 6 bases in between. The length of the CDR3 is 12 residues.

The J gene is TRBJ1-4, the V gene TRBV28; tentatively, D is TRBD1 (6 bases). Trimming stripped 8 bases from V and 8 bases from J, with 15 bases between. This CDR3 region has 13 residues. Germline lookup yields CDR1 MDHEN and CDR2 SYDVKM. In DNA, the CDR3 is TGTGCCAGCGGAGGGGGGGCAAGGGAAAAACTGTTTTTT. Translated: CASGGGAREKLFF.

The gene calls are TRBV9 and TRBJ2-1; D gene unclear. Per germline, CDR1 SGDLS and CDR2 YYNGEE. The CDR3 consists of 15 residues. The ends were cut back, 0 bases at V and 0 bases at J, with 7 bases in the middle. CDR3 loop: CASSVDPGSYNEQFF. The CDR3 coding sequence is TGTGCCAGCAGCGTAGACCCGGGCTCCTACAATGAGCAGTTCTTC.

The V and J genes are TRBV5-1 and TRBJ1-6, with 10 nucleotides matching TRBD1. J was trimmed by 6 bases and V by 5 bases; bases with no gene match: 8. Looked up from germline, CDR1 is SGHRS and CDR2 is YFSETQ. There are 16 residues in the CDR3. The CDR3 DNA sequence: TGCGCCAGCAGAACTCTGGGGACAGGGGTTAATTCACCCCTCCACTTT. Its protein is CASRTLGTGVNSPLHF.

The rearrangement links TRBV7-9 to TRBJ1-5; no firm D call. There are 16 residues in the CDR3. Looked up from germline, CDR1 is SEHNR and CDR2 is FQNEAQ (reference sequence). V shed 0 bases and J shed 2 bases, with 11 bases lying between them. CDR3 nucleotide sequence: TGTGCCAGCAGCTTAGCGGGCAGTTCTGGCAATCAGCCCCAGCATTTT. Residues: CASSLAGSSGNQPQHF.

This clone came up once. This sequence joins TRBV29-1 and TRBJ1-1; D is perhaps TRBD1 (5 bases). V was clipped by 7 bases and J by 7 bases, with 16 bases between them. CDR1 SQVTM and CDR2 ANQGSEA come from the germline V gene. The CDR3 is made up of 12 amino acids. This CDR3 reads CSARSGHLEAFF. CDR3 DNA sequence: TGCAGCGCGCGCTCCGGACACCTTGAAGCTTTCTTT.

The chain links TRBV5-1 to TRBJ2-1; 13 nucleotides match TRBD2. CDR3 size: 16 residues. With 4 bases clipped from V and 4 bases from J, the junction kept 5 bases outside the gene matches. Germline V gene data show CDR1 as SGHRS and CDR2 as YFSETQ. The CDR3 bases are TGCGCCAGCAGCGGAGGGACTAGCGGGGTATACAATGAGCAGTTCTTC. Encoded protein: CASSGGTSGVYNEQFF.

The CDR3 protein is CASSGAAGGNEKLFF. The CDR3 bases are TGTGCCAGCAGCGGGGCCGCGGGCGGAAATGAAAAACTGTTTTTT. The chain employs TRBV11-3 and TRBJ1-4; possible D gene TRBD1, 5 bases. V lost 5 bases and J 5 bases, leaving 15 bases between the germline ends. Germline-derived CDR1 and CDR2 are SGHNT and YENEEA. CDR3 length: 15 residues. Complete variable domain (other parts from reference TRBV11-3 and TRBJ1-4): EAGVVQSPRYKIIEKKQPVAFWCNPISGHNTLYWYLQNLGQGPELLIRYENEEAVDDSQLPKDRFSAERLKGVDSTLKIQPAELGDSAVYLCASSGAAGGNEKLFFGSGTQLSVL.

Only a few counts were recorded for this clone. The chain uses TRBV13 and TRBJ2-3; 11 bases map to TRBD2. CDR1 and CDR2 (germline): PRHDT, FYEKMQ (reference sequence). The CDR3 is 18 amino acids. With 0 bases clipped from V and 2 bases from J, the junction kept 7 bases outside the gene matches. CDR3 loop: CASSLGRTSGSLTDTQYF. In DNA, the CDR3 is TGTGCCAGCAGCTTAGGCCGTACTAGCGGGAGTCTCACAGATACGCAGTATTTT.

This rearrangement joins TRBV18 to TRBJ2-2; D gene uncertain. CDR3 length: 14 residues. V was shortened by 11 bases and J by 0 bases, with 13 bases between the two germline ends. CDR1 and CDR2 from the germline V gene are KGHSH and LQKENI. CDR3 in amino acids: CAALEDPNTGELFF. DNA of the CDR3: TGTGCCGCCTTAGAAGACCCGAACACCGGGGAGCTGTTTTTT.

The chain joins TRBV21-1 to TRBJ2-5; TRBD1 is taken as the D call from the table, unchecked against the DNA. TRBV21-1 is an annotated pseudogene. This CDR3 comprises 16 residues. CDR3 sequence reads: CASRRGEGGRPETQYF. The CDR3 DNA reads as TGTGCCAGCAGGAGGGGCGAAGGGGGCCGGCCGGAGACCCAGTACTTC.

The chain has TRBV11-2 and TRBJ2-1, with D perhaps matching TRBD1 or TRBD2 (6 bases each). CDR1 and CDR2 (germline): SGHAT, FQNNGV. The CDR3 has 17 residues. V was pared by 2 bases and J by 9 bases, with 23 bases between. CDR3 sequence: CASSLRGAGTVIGEQFF. The CDR3 DNA sequence: TGTGCCAGCAGCTTAAGGGGGGCAGGGACGGTTATAGGTGAGCAGTTCTTC.

The chain recombines TRBV7-8 with TRBJ1-5; 9 bases are shared with TRBD1. V was clipped by 1 base and J by 1 base; unmatched bases: 8. This CDR3 comprises 18 residues. CDR1 SGHVS and CDR2 FQNEAQ come from the germline V gene. DNA of the CDR3: TGTGCCAGCAGCTTAGTAGGACAGGGGAGAGAAAGCAATCAGCCCCAGCATTTT. It specifies CASSLVGQGRESNQPQHF.